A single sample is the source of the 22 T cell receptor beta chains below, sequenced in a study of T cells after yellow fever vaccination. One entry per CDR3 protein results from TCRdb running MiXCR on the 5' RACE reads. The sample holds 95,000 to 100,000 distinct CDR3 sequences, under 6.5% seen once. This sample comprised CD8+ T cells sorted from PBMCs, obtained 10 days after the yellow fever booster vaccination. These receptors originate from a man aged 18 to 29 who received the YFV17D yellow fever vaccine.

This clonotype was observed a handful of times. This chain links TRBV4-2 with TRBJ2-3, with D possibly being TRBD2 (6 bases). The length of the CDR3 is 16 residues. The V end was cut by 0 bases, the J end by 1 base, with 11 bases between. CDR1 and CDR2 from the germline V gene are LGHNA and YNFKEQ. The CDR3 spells CASSQDGGGGTDTQYF. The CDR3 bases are TGTGCCAGCAGCCAAGATGGTGGCGGGGGCACAGATACGCAGTATTTT.

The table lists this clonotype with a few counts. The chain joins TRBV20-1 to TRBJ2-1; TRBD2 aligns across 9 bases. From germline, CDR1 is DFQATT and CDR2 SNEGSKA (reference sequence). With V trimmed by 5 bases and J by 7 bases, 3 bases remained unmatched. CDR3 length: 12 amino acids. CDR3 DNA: TGCAGTGCTGCGGGGGGGCCGAATGAGCAGTTCTTC. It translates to CSAAGGPNEQFF.

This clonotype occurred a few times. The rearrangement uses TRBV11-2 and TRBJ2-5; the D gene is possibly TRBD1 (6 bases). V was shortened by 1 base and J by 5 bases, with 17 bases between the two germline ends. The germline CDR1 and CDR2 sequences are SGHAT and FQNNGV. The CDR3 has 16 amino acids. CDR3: CASSLAVRARGETQYF. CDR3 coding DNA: TGTGCCAGCAGCTTAGCCGTCAGGGCAAGGGGGGAGACCCAGTACTTC.

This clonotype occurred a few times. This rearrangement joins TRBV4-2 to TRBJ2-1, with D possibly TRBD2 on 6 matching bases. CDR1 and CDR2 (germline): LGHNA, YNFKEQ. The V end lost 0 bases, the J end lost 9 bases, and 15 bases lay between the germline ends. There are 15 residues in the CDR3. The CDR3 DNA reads TGTGCCAGCAGCCAAGAGGAGGGAAGTGCGGGTGAGCAGTTCTTC. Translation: CASSQEEGSAGEQFF.

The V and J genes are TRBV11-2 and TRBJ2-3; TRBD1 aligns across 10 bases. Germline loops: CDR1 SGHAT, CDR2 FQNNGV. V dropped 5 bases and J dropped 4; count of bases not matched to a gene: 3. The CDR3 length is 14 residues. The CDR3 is CASSVGQGADTQYF. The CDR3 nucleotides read TGTGCCAGCAGCGTCGGACAGGGGGCAGATACGCAGTATTTT. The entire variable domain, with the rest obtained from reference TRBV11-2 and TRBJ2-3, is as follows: EAGVAQSPRYKIIEKRQSVAFWCNPISGHATLYWYQQILGQGPKLLIQFQNNGVVDDSQLPKDRFSAERLKGVDSTLKIQPAKLEDSAVYLCASSVGQGADTQYFGPGTRLTVL.

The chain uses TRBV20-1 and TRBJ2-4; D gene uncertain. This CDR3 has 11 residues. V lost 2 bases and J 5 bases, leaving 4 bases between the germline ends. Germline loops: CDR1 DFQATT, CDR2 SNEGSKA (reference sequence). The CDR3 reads CSARYQNIQYF. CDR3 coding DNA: TGCAGTGCTAGATACCAAAACATTCAGTACTTC.

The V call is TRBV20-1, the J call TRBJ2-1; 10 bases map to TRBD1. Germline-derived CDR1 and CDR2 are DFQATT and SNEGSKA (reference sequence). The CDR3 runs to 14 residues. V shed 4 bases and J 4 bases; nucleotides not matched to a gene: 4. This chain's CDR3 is CSATGTGAYNEQFF. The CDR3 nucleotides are TGCAGTGCTACCGGGACAGGGGCATACAATGAGCAGTTCTTC.

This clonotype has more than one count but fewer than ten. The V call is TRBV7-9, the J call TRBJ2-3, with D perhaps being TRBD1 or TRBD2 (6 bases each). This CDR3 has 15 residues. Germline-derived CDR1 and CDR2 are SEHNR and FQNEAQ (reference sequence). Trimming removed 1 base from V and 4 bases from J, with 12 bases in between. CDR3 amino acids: CASSLGPGGADTQYF. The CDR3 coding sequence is TGTGCCAGCAGCTTAGGGCCCGGGGGCGCAGATACGCAGTATTTT.

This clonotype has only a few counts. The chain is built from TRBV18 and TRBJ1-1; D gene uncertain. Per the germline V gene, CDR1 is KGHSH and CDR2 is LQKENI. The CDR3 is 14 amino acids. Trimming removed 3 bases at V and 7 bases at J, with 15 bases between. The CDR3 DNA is TGTGCCAGCTCACCCCCGGCGGGAGAGATTGAAGCTTTCTTT. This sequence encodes CASSPPAGEIEAFF.

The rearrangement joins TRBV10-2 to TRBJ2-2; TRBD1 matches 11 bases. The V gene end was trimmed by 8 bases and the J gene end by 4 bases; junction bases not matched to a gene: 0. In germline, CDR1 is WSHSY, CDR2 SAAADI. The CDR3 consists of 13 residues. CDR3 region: CASGQGATGELFF. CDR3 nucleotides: TGCGCCAGCGGACAGGGGGCCACCGGGGAGCTGTTTTTT.

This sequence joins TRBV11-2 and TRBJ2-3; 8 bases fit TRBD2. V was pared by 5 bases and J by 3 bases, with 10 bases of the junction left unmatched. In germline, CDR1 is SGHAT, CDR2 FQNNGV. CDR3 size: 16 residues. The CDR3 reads CASSTIAGRGTDTQYF. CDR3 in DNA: TGTGCCAGCAGCACAATAGCGGGGAGGGGGACAGATACGCAGTATTTT.

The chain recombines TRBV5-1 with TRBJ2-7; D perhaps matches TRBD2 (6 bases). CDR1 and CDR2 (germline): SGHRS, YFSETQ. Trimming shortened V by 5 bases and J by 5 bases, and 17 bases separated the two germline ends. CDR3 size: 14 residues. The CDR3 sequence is CASRLLGGFDEQYF. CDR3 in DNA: TGCGCCAGCAGGCTCCTGGGGGGTTTCGACGAGCAGTACTTC.

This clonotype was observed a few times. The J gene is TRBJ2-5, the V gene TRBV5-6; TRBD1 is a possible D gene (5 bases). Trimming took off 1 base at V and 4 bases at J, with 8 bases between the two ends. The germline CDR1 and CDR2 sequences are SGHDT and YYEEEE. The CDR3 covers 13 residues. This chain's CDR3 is CASSLYRRETQYF. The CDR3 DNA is TGTGCCAGCAGCTTGTACAGGCGAGAGACCCAGTACTTC.

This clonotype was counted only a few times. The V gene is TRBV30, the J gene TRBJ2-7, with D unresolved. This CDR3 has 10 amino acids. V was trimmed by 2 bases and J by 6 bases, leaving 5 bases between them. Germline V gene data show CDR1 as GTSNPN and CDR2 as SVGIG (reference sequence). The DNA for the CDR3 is TGTGCCTGGAGTAAGGGCGAGCAGTACTTC. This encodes CAWSKGEQYF.

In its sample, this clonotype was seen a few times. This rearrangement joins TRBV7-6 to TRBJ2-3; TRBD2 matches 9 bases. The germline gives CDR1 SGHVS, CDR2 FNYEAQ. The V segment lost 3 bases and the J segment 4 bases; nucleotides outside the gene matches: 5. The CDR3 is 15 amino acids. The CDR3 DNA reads TGTGCCAGCAGCTTGCGGGGGGGGCGCGCAGATACGCAGTATTTT. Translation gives CASSLRGGRADTQYF.

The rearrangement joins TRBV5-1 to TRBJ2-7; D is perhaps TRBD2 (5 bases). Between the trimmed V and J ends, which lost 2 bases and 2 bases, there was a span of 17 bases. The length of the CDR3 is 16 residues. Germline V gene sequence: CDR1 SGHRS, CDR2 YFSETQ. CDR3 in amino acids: CASSLLDFGVTYEQYF. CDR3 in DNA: TGCGCCAGCAGCTTATTGGACTTTGGGGTTACCTACGAGCAGTACTTC.

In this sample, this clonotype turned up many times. CDR3 nucleotide sequence: TGTGCCAGCAGCCAACTCGGAAGCTCCTACAATGAGCAGTTCTTC. This sequence encodes CASSQLGSSYNEQFF. The gene calls are TRBV14 and TRBJ2-1, with D unclear. The V end was cut by 2 bases, the J end by 0 bases, with 8 bases between. The CDR3 is made up of 15 amino acids. The V gene's germline CDR1 is SGHDN and CDR2 FVKESK.

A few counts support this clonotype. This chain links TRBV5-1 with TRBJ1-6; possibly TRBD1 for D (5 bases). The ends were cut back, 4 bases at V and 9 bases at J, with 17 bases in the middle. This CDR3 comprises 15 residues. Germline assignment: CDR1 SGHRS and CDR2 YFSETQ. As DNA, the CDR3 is TGCGCCAGCAGCCCGAAACAGGCGCCGAGTTCACCCCTCCACTTT. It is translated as CASSPKQAPSSPLHF.

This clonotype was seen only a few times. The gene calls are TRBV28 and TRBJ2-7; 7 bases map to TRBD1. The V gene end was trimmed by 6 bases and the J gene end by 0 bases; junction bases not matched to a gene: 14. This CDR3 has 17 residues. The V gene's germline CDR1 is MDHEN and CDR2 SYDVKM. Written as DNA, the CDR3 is TGTGCCAGCAGCGCCCTGGGAACCGGGACAGCCTCCTACGAGCAGTACGTC. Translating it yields CASSALGTGTASYEQYV.

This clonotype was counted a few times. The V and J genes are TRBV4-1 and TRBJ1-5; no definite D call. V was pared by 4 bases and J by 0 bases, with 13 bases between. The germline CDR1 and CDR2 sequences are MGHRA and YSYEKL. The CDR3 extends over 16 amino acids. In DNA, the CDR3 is TGCGCCAGCAGCCTCAAGGAGGGTTATAGCAATCAGCCCCAGCATTTT. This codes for CASSLKEGYSNQPQHF.

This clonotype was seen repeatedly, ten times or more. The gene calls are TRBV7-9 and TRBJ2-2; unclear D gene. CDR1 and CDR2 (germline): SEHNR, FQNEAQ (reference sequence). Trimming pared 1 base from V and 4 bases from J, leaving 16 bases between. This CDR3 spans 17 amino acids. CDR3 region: CASSLGLEVLTTGELFF. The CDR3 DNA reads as TGTGCCAGCAGCTTAGGACTTGAGGTTCTTACCACCGGGGAGCTGTTTTTT.

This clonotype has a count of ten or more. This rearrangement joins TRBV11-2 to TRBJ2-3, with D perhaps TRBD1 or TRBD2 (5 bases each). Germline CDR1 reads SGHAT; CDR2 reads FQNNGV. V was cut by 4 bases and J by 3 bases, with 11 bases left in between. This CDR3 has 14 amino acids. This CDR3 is CASSSWDRTDTQYF. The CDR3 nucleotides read TGTGCCAGCAGCTCCTGGGACCGGACAGATACGCAGTATTTT.